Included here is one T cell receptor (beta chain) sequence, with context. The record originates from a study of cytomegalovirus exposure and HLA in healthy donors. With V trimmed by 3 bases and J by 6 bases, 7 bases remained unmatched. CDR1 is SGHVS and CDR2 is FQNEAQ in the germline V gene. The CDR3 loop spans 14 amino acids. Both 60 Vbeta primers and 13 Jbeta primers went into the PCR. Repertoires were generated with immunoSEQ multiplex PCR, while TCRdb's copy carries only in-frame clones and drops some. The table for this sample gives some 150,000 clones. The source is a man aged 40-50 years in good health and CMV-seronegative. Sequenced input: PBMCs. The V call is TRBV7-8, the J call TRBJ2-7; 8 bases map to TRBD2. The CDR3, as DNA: TGTGCCAGCAGCTTGGGGGCTAGCGGGTTCGAGCAGTACTTC. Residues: CASSLGASGFEQYF.